The entry that follows covers one TCR beta chain sequence. This clonotype was observed at least ten times. The specificity of this receptor is unknown. Base qualities are missing; no much larger clone stands one base away. The treatment or condition tag for this specimen amounts to: allogeneic hematopoietic cell transplantation with graft depleted of TCRalphabeta T cells and CD19 B cells. The transplant recipients were children given TCRalphabeta/CD19-depleted allogeneic hematopoietic cell grafts. This entry comes from a study of T-cell reconstitution after alpha-beta-depleted transplantation in children (dated by TCRdb to 2016 to 2017). Describing the broader study: T-cell immune reconstitution after TCRalphabeta/CD19-depleted allogeneic hematopoietic cell transplantation in children was quantitatively tracked in the study by means of TCR repertoire profiling.

Deletion took 2 bases off V and 6 bases off J, with a span of 11 bases between the germline ends. Including cysteine and phenylalanine, the CDR3 has 14 amino acids. The retained sequence is limited to the CDR3, 42 bases, with the frame set at the first base. Per the germline V gene, MNHEY is the CDR1 and SVGAGI is the CDR2. Here is what the overall study found, with its caveats: Apparently early alphabetaT-cell count recovery about two months after transplant reportedly relied on only several hundred rapidly expanded clones derived from non-depleted graft cells. In some patients, the high TCRbeta diversity seen at day 60 was put down to recipient T cells and intrathymic progenitors that had survived conditioning. Over subsequent months, a decline in hyperexpanded clone frequencies was noted, and after one year, T-cell counts and TCRbeta diversity were mostly ascribed to newly produced T cells.

Libraries were prepared through PCR. TCRdb records Illumina HiSeq 2500 as the sequencer. TCR libraries were prepared with molecular barcoding, using unique molecular identifiers to normalize TCRbeta repertoire quantification. TCRdb reanalyzed the raw reads on its own, using fastp at Q25 for trimming and MiXCR for clone calling, and kept in-frame beta chains. All rows with the same CDR3 protein become a single entry with the most common DNA and genes. This sample has hundreds of thousands of distinct CDR3 sequences in its table, and around 12% of those were observed once. The ten biggest clones cover around 0.79% of the sample.

The material sequenced was PBMCs, taken before TCRalphabeta/CD19-depleted stem cell transplant. The TCR comes from a girl aged 2 to 9 with congenital amegakaryocytic thrombocytopenia, due to receive a stem cell transplant. The chain uses TRBV6-5 and TRBJ1-5; the D region possibly corresponds to TRBD1 (6 bases align). The CDR3 loop reads CASSYGPGAQPQHF. The DNA reads TGTGCCAGCAGTTACGGGCCAGGGGCTCAGCCCCAGCATTTT.